This T cell receptor (beta chain) was identified during a study of blood T cell repertoires in COVID-19. Study-level background: Material from acute and convalescent COVID-19 was sourced from the United States, Italy and Spain.

This clone was recorded once. Clones were read by immunoSEQ multiplex PCR, and TCRdb kept only the in-frame ones, dropping some. The data show roughly 86,000 clones, 90% to 95% seen once. The sequence was collected from a woman aged 45 to 65 in a cohort sampled during active COVID-19. The specimen sequenced was peripheral blood.

This chain's CDR3 is CASSSASPPGTQYF. Here the CDR3 DNA reads TGTGCCAGCAGCTCGGCGTCCCCGCCGGGTACGCAGTATTTT. V usage is TRBV7-6 and J usage is TRBJ2-3; D not certain. Germline CDR1 and CDR2: SGHVS and FNYEAQ. V was cut by 4 bases and J by 8 bases, with 16 bases left in between. The CDR3 is 14 residues long.